This T cell receptor (beta chain) was found in a study of blood T cell repertoires in COVID-19 (TCRdb year 2020). General notes on the study: Samples covering the acute and convalescent phases of COVID-19 were provided by collaborators in the United States, Italy and Spain. The material from the prospective study consisted of cDNA or gDNA derived from T cells, B-cell-depleted T cells, or PBMCs. Deeply sampled blood TCRbeta repertoires from subjects exposed to, actively infected with, or recovered from COVID-19 were included in the dataset. The repertoires were released in a freely available public database intended as a resource for research on the immune response to SARS-CoV-2. The samples were drawn from two sources: the first 160 participants of the ongoing ImmuneRACE study, and over 950 subjects contributed by 6 global collaborators. Nearly every sample came with metadata listing a de-identified subject ID, COVID-19 status, age in years and sex. Where HLA class I and class II types were available, the types were taken from metadata supplied by the sample provider, not from assay-based typing. What the work shows at the level of the full study, not this receptor alone: How much clinical and demographic metadata was included differed by source and by participant, and the metadata was provided uncurated.

The CDR3 runs 12 residues from the cysteine to the phenylalanine. Only the CDR3 portion is preserved as DNA: 36 bases, with reading frame beginning at the first base. Here V drops 6 bases and J drops 5 bases, and the junction holds 6 bases not matched to any gene. CDR1 and CDR2 are drawn from the germline V gene (reference sequence): GTSNPN, SVGIG. The immunoSEQ Assay, a bias-controlled multiplex PCR, was used to amplify TCRbeta CDR3 regions from genomic DNA. The authors' analysis ran thus. Nucleated cell counts per sample were estimated from amplification of reference gene primers within the assay. To quantify the absolute abundance of each unique TCRbeta CDR3 rearrangement, sequence reads were collapsed and filtered. For each sample, productive Simpson clonality was calculated as the square root of Simpson's diversity index over productive rearrangements. Not all clones reach the TCRdb copy of this immuneACCESS table, which keeps in-frame sequences only. Checked studies attribute under half of the gap to unresolved V genes and leave the rest unexplained. V, J and clone size are taken as reported in that table, and D and trimming were inferred from the DNA itself. This sample is represented by around 290,000 clones; about 87% of them were singletons. 7.8% of the sample comes from the top ten.

With respect to this clone: It has no known antigen specificity. No base qualities exist here, and no much larger clone lies one base off it.

Another Seattle source contributed samples from volunteer blood donors who had recovered from COVID-19. Each collaborating institution followed its own protocols to collect whole blood in K2EDTA tubes. For TCRbeta analysis, collaborators shipped samples as frozen whole blood, isolated PBMCs, or DNA extracted from either of those sample types. This clonotype originated in a woman aged 50 to 60 who had recovered from COVID-19. Source material: peripheral blood. The chain was built from TRBV30 and TRBJ2-5; TRBD1 lines up with 7 middle nucleotides. The CDR3 here reads CACRQGRETQYF. The DNA sequence is TGTGCCTGCCGACAGGGACGGGAGACCCAGTACTTC.